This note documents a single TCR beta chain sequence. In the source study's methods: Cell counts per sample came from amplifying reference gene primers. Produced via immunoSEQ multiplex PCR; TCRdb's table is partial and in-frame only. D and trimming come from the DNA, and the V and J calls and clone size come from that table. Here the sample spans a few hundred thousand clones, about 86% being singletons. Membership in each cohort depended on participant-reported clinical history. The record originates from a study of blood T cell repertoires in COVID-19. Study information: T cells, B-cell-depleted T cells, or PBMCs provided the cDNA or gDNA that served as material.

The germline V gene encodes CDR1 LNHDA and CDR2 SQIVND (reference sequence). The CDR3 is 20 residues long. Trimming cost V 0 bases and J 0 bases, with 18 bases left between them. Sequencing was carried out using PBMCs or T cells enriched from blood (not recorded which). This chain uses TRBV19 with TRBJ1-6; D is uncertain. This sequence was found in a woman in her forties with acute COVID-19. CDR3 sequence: CASSIDRASGGRSYNSPLHF. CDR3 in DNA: TGTGCCAGTAGTATAGACCGCGCGTCGGGTGGTCGCTCCTATAATTCACCCCTCCACTTT. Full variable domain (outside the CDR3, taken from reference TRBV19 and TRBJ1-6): DGGITQSPKYLFRKEGQNVTLSCEQNLNHDAMYWYRQDPGQGLRLIYYSQIVNDFQKGDIAEGYSVSREKKESFPLTVTSAQKNPTAFYLCASSIDRASGGRSYNSPLHFGNGTRLTVT.